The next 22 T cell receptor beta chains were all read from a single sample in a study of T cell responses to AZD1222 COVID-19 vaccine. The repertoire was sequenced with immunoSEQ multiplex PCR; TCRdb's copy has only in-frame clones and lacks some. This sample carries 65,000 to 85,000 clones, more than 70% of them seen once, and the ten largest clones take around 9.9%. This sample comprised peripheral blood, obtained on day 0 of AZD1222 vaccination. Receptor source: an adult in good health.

The CDR3 nucleotides read TGTGCCAGTAGTACGCAGTTGAGTCTCGTTCAGCCCCAGCATTTT. Its protein product is CASSTQLSLVQPQHF. The rearrangement links TRBV19 to TRBJ1-5, with D unclear. Trimming left V 4 bases short and J 6 bases short, with 16 bases between. CDR1 LNHDA and CDR2 SQIVND come from the germline V gene (reference sequence). CDR3 length equals 15 residues.

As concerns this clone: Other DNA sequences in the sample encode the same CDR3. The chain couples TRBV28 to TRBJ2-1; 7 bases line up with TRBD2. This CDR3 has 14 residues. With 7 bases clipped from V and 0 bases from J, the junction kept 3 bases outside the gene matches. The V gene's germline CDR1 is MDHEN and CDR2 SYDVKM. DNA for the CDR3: TGTGCCAGCAAAGGGAGGGCCTCCTACAATGAGCAGTTCTTC. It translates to CASKGRASYNEQFF. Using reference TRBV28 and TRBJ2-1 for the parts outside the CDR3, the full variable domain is DVKVTQSSRYLVKRTGEKVFLECVQDMDHENMFWYRQDPGLGLRLIYFSYDVKMKEKGDIPEGYSVSREKKERFSLILESASTNQTSMYLCASKGRASYNEQFFGPGTRLTVL.

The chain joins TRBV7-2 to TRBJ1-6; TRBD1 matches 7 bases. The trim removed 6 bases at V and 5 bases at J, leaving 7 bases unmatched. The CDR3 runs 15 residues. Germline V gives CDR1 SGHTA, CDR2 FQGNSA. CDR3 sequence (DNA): TGTGCCAGCAGGTTCGACAGGGCCAATAATTCACCCCTCCACTTT. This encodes CASRFDRANNSPLHF.

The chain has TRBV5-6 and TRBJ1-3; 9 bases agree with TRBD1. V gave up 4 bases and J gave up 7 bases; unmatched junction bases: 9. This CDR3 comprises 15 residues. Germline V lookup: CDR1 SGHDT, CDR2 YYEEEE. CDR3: CASSTGQGIWNTIYF. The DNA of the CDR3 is TGTGCCAGCAGCACCGGACAGGGGATTTGGAACACCATATATTTT.

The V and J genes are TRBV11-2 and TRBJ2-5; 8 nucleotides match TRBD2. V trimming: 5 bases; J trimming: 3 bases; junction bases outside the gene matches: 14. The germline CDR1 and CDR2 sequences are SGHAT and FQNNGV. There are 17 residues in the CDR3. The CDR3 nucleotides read TGTGCCAGCAGCGCAGGCGTTGCGGGGGGCCAAGAAGAGACCCAGTACTTC. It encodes CASSAGVAGGQEETQYF.

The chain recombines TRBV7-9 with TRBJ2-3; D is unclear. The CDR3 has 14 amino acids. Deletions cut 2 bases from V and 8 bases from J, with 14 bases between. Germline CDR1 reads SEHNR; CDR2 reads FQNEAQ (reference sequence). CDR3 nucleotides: TGTGCCAGCAGCTTATCCGGACCCCCGGGTACGCAGTATTTT. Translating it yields CASSLSGPPGTQYF.

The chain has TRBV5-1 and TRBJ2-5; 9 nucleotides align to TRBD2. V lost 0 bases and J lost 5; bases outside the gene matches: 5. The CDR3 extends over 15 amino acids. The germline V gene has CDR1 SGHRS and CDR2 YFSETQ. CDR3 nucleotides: TGCGCCAGCAGCTTGGACCCTAGCGGGGTTGAGACCCAGTACTTC. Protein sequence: CASSLDPSGVETQYF.

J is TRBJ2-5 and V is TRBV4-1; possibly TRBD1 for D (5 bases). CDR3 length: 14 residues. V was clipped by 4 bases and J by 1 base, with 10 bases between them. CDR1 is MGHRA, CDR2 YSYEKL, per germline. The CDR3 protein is CASSRQTTQETQYF. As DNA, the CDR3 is TGCGCCAGCAGCCGACAGACAACCCAAGAGACCCAGTACTTC.

This CDR3 is CASRDGGPYNEQFF. The CDR3 DNA sequence: TGCGCCAGCAGGGACGGCGGACCCTACAATGAGCAGTTCTTC. The chain carries TRBV5-1 and TRBJ2-1, with D uncertain. V gave up 5 bases and J gave up 2 bases, with 11 bases separating them. The V gene's germline CDR1 is SGHRS and CDR2 YFSETQ. This CDR3 has 14 residues. Looking up the rest from reference TRBV5-1 and TRBJ2-1 gives the full variable domain: KAGVTQTPRYLIKTRGQQVTLSCSPISGHRSVSWYQQTPGQGLQFLFEYFSETQRNKGNFPGRFSGRQFSNSRSEMNVSTLELGDSALYLCASRDGGPYNEQFFGPGTRLTVL.

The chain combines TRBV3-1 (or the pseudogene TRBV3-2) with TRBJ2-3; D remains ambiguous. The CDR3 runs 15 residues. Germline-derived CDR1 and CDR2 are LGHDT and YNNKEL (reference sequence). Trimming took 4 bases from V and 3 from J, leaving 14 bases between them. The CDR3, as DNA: TGTGCCAGCAGCCCCATGAACAGTCAGACAGATACGCAGTATTTT. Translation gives CASSPMNSQTDTQYF.

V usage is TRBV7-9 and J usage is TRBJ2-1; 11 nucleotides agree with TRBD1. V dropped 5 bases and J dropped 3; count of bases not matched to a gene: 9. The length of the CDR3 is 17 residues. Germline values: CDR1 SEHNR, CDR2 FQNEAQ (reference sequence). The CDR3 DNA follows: TGTGCCAGCAGCCTCCTGCCGGGACAGGGGGGCTACAATGAGCAGTTCTTC. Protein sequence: CASSLLPGQGGYNEQFF.

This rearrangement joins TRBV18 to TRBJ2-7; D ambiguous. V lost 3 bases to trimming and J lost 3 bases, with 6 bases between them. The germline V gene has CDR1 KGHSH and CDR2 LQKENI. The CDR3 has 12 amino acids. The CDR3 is CASSPGDYEQYV. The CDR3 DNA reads TGTGCCAGCTCACCGGGTGACTACGAGCAGTACGTC.

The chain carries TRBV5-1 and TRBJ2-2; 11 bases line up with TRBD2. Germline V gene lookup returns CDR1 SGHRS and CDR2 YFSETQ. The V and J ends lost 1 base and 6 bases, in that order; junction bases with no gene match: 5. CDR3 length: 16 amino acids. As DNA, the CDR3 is TGCGCCAGCAGCTTGCCCCTAGCGGGAGGATCCGGGGAGCTGTTTTTT. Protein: CASSLPLAGGSGELFF.

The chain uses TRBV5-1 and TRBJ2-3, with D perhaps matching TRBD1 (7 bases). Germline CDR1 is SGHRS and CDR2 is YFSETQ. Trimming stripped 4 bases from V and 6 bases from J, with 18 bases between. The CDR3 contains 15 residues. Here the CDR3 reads CASSLGPQGRDTQYF. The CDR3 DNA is TGCGCCAGCAGCCTGGGCCCACAGGGGAGGGATACGCAGTATTTT. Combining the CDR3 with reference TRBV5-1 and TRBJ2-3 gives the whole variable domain KAGVTQTPRYLIKTRGQQVTLSCSPISGHRSVSWYQQTPGQGLQFLFEYFSETQRNKGNFPGRFSGRQFSNSRSEMNVSTLELGDSALYLCASSLGPQGRDTQYFGPGTRLTVL.

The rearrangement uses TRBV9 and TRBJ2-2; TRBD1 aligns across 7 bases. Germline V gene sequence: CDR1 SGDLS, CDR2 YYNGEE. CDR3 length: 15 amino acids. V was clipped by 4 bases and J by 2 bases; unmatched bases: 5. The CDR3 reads CASSSGDRNTGELFF. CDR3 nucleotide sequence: TGTGCCAGCAGCTCCGGGGACAGAAACACCGGGGAGCTGTTTTTT.

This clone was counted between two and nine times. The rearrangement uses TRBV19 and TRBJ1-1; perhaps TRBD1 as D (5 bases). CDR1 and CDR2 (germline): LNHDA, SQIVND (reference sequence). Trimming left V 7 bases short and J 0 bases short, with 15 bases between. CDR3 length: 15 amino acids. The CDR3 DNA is TGTGCCAGTATCCGAGGGGACGGACTGAACACTGAAGCTTTCTTT. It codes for CASIRGDGLNTEAFF.

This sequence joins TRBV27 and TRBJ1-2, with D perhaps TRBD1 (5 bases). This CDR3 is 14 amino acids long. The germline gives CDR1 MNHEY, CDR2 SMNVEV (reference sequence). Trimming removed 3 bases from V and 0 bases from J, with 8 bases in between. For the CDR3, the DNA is TGTGCCAGCAGTTTTTGGGGGGCTAACTATGGCTACACCTTC. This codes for CASSFWGANYGYTF.

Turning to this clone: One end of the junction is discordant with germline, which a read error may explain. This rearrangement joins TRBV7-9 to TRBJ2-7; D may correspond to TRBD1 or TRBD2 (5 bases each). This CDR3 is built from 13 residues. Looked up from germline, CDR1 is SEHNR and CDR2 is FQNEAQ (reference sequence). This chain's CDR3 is CASSLGVGTPWDF. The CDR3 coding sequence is TGTGCCAGCAGCTTGGGAGTAGGGACCCCGTGGGACTTC.

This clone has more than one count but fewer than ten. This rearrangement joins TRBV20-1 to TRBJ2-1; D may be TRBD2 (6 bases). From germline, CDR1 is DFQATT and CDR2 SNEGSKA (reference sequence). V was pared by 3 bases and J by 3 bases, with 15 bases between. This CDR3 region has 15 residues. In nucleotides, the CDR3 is TGCAGTGCTAGTGGACCGGGACTCTACTACAATGAGCAGTTCTTC. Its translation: CSASGPGLYYNEQFF.

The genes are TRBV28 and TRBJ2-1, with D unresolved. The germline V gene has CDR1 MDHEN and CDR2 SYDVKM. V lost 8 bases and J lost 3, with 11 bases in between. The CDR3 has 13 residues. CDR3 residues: CASRSPGYNEQFF. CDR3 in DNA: TGTGCCAGCCGCTCTCCGGGCTACAATGAGCAGTTCTTC.

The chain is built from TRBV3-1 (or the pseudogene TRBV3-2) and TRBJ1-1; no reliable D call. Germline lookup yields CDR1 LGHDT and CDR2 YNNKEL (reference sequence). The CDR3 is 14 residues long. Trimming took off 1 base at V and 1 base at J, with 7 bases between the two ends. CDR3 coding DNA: TGTGCCAGCAGCCAAGGCATAGCGAACACTGAAGCTTTCTTT. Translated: CASSQGIANTEAFF.

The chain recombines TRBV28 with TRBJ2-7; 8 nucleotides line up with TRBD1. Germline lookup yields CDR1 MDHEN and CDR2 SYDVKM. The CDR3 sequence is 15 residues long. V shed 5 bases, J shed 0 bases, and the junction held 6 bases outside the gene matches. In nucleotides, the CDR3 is TGTGCCAGCAGTCGGACAGGGTCAAGCTCCTACGAGCAGTACGTC. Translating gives CASSRTGSSSYEQYV.